The rows below give T cell receptor beta chains drawn from one sample of a study of blood T cell repertoires in COVID-19. Generated by immunoSEQ multiplex PCR, the TCRdb table keeps only in-frame clones and is missing some. The sample has around 200,000 clones; 80% are singletons. Specimen: peripheral blood. The source is a human donor in a cohort sampled during active COVID-19. The CDR3 runs from the conserved cysteine through the conserved F or W. Fields, in order: CDR3 DNA, CDR3 protein, clone size, D gene, J gene, V gene. The D gene is left open where the match is weak. Size tells how often a clone was seen (once, few, many) or the class of an expanded clone, and some rows leave it out.

DNA: TGTGCCAGCGGACAGGGGGGGACCTACGAGCAGTACTTC; CDR3: CASGQGGTYEQYF; size: few; D: TRBD1; J: TRBJ2-7; V: TRBV28
DNA: TGCGCCAGCAAATATACAGCGGATGAAGCTTTCTTT; CDR3: CASKYTADEAFF; size: .; D: .; J: TRBJ1-1; V: TRBV10-1
DNA: TGTGCCAGCAGTCCTACTAGCGGCTTGGCCTACGAGCAGTACTTC; CDR3: CASSPTSGLAYEQYF; size: .; D: TRBD2; J: TRBJ2-7; V: TRBV4-2
DNA: TGTGCCAGCAGTGACCCCCCCTTGAACATTCAGTACTTC; CDR3: CASSDPPLNIQYF; size: .; D: .; J: TRBJ2-4; V: TRBV6-4
DNA: TGTGCCAGCAGCTTGACTGAGTATGGCTACACCTTC; CDR3: CASSLTEYGYTF; size: .; D: .; J: TRBJ1-2; V: TRBV7-9
DNA: TGTGCCAGCGTCCTGGACAGGACCCGCTTTGGCTACACCTTC; CDR3: CASVLDRTRFGYTF; size: once; D: TRBD1; J: TRBJ1-2; V: TRBV28
DNA: TGTGCCAGCAGTCCTCCCGGGACAGGGGAACACAATCAGCCCCAGCATTTT; CDR3: CASSPPGTGEHNQPQHF; size: few; D: TRBD1; J: TRBJ1-5; V: TRBV28
DNA: TGTGCCAGCAGTGCCGGGGATTCACCCCTCCACTTT; CDR3: CASSAGDSPLHF; size: few; D: .; J: TRBJ1-6; V: TRBV2
DNA: TGTGCCAGCAGTTACTTGTGGGGACAGAGCACAGATACGCAGTATTTT; CDR3: CASSYLWGQSTDTQYF; size: .; D: TRBD1; J: TRBJ2-3; V: TRBV6-5
DNA: TGTGCCAGTAGCTTGGACAGGGCCGGACCTCAAAATGAAAAACTGTTTTTT; CDR3: CASSLDRAGPQNEKLFF; size: .; D: TRBD1; J: TRBJ1-4; V: TRBV19
DNA: TGCGCCAGCAGCTTGGAGGGAGGAAAAAACGAGCAGTACTTC; CDR3: CASSLEGGKNEQYF; size: .; D: .; J: TRBJ2-7; V: TRBV5-1
DNA: TGTGCCAGCAGTTTACATGGCAGGGGGTCCAGGGGCTACGAGCAGTACTTC; CDR3: CASSLHGRGSRGYEQYF; size: .; D: TRBD1; J: TRBJ2-7; V: TRBV27
DNA: TGTGCCAGCAGTCTAGCGGATAACTATGGCTACACCTTC; CDR3: CASSLADNYGYTF; size: .; D: .; J: TRBJ1-2; V: TRBV28
DNA: TGTGCCAGCAGCGTAGGTCAGGGCTTCAACGAGCAGTACTTC; CDR3: CASSVGQGFNEQYF; size: .; D: .; J: TRBJ2-7; V: TRBV9
DNA: TGTGCCAGCAGTTTGAGCAGGGGATTTCAGCCCCAGCATTTT; CDR3: CASSLSRGFQPQHF; size: .; D: .; J: TRBJ1-5; V: TRBV27
DNA: TGTGCCAGCAGCCTTTACACCGGGGAGCTGTTTTTT; CDR3: CASSLYTGELFF; size: .; D: .; J: TRBJ2-2; V: TRBV6-4
DNA: TGTGCCAGCAGCCCCCCGAGACAGAATGGAGACACTGAAGCTTTCTTT; CDR3: CASSPPRQNGDTEAFF; size: .; D: .; J: TRBJ1-1; V: TRBV11-2
DNA: TGTGCCAGCAGCCGGCAGGGACTAGTATACAATGAGCAGTTCTTC; CDR3: CASSRQGLVYNEQFF; size: .; D: TRBD2; J: TRBJ2-1; V: TRBV6-5
DNA: TGCGCCAGCAGTGAGAGCGTGCGAAGCTCTGGGGCCAACGTCCTGACTTTC; CDR3: CASSESVRSSGANVLTF; size: .; D: .; J: TRBJ2-6; V: TRBV10-1
DNA: TGTGCCAGCAGCGGGGGACAGGGCGGGTACGAGCAGTACTTC; CDR3: CASSGGQGGYEQYF; size: .; D: TRBD1; J: TRBJ2-7; V: TRBV9
DNA: TGCGCCAGCAGCTATGGGACAGGGGAAGAAACTGAAGCTTTCTTT; CDR3: CASSYGTGEETEAFF; size: .; D: TRBD1; J: TRBJ1-1; V: TRBV4-1
DNA: TGTGCCAGCAGGCGACAGACAGGGATCTCCTATGGCTACACCTTC; CDR3: CASRRQTGISYGYTF; size: .; D: TRBD1; J: TRBJ1-2; V: TRBV6-5
DNA: TGTGCCAGCAGCTCAGGACAGGGTTCCTACGAGCAGTACTTC; CDR3: CASSSGQGSYEQYF; size: .; D: TRBD1; J: TRBJ2-7; V: TRBV7-9
DNA: TGTGCCAGCAGCCCGGGGGGACTATCCTACGAGCAGTACTTC; CDR3: CASSPGGLSYEQYF; size: .; D: TRBD2; J: TRBJ2-7; V: TRBV7-2
DNA: TGTGCCAGCAGCTTAAGTCCAGGCCGCAATCAGCCCCAGCATTTT; CDR3: CASSLSPGRNQPQHF; size: .; D: .; J: TRBJ1-5; V: TRBV7-3
DNA: TGTGCCAGCAGCCATCACAGGGGCTTGGCTTTCTTT; CDR3: CASSHHRGLAFF; size: .; D: TRBD1; J: TRBJ1-1; V: TRBV3-1/TRBV3-2
DNA: TGTGCCAGCTCACCAGCAGTGAACACTGAAGCTTTCTTT; CDR3: CASSPAVNTEAFF; size: .; D: .; J: TRBJ1-1; V: TRBV18
DNA: TGTGCCAGCAGCGCCGGGACAGGTCATGGCTACACCTTC; CDR3: CASSAGTGHGYTF; size: .; D: TRBD1; J: TRBJ1-2; V: TRBV9
DNA: TGTGCCAGCAGCGTACAGGGCTTAATGAACACTGAAGCTTTCTTT; CDR3: CASSVQGLMNTEAFF; size: .; D: .; J: TRBJ1-1; V: TRBV5-4
DNA: TGTGCCAGCAGCTTAGTTGCGGGCCCCTCCTACGAGCAGTACTTC; CDR3: CASSLVAGPSYEQYF; size: few; D: .; J: TRBJ2-7; V: TRBV11-1
DNA: TGCGCCAGCAGCCCCCTGACCGGGACAAGCTACGAGCAGTACTTC; CDR3: CASSPLTGTSYEQYF; size: .; D: .; J: TRBJ2-7; V: TRBV4-3
DNA: TGTGCCTGGAGTCTCGGACAGGGGGCCACCGGGGAGCTGTTTTTT; CDR3: CAWSLGQGATGELFF; size: .; D: TRBD1; J: TRBJ2-2; V: TRBV30
DNA: TGTGCCAGCTTAAAACCCTCAAGGGGGCCTGATACGCAGTATTTT; CDR3: CASLKPSRGPDTQYF; size: .; D: TRBD1; J: TRBJ2-3; V: TRBV28
DNA: TGTGCCACAAGGACTAGCGGGAGCACAGATACGCAGTATTTT; CDR3: CATRTSGSTDTQYF; size: .; D: TRBD2; J: TRBJ2-3; V: TRBV24-1
DNA: TGTGCCAGCAGGGGCTTGGTACGAGATCAGCCCCAGCATTTT; CDR3: CASRGLVRDQPQHF; size: .; D: .; J: TRBJ1-5; V: TRBV6-5
DNA: TGTGCCAGCAGCCTCCGGGACAGGCGATCTGAAGCTTTCTTT; CDR3: CASSLRDRRSEAFF; size: .; D: TRBD1; J: TRBJ1-1; V: TRBV6-4
DNA: TGTGCCAGCAGCCAAGCCGGGGGGGGCGGCTACACCTTC; CDR3: CASSQAGGGGYTF; size: once; D: .; J: TRBJ1-2; V: TRBV3-1/TRBV3-2
DNA: TGTGCCAGCAGTTGGGACAGGGGGGTTTACAATGAGCAGTTCTTC; CDR3: CASSWDRGVYNEQFF; size: .; D: TRBD1; J: TRBJ2-1; V: TRBV6-2/TRBV6-3
DNA: TGTGCCAGCAGTTACTCGGGGCCGGCCTACGAGCAGTACTTC; CDR3: CASSYSGPAYEQYF; size: .; D: .; J: TRBJ2-7; V: TRBV6-5
DNA: TGTGCCAGTAGTACCGGACTAGCGTCCAACGAGCAGTACTTC; CDR3: CASSTGLASNEQYF; size: few; D: TRBD2; J: TRBJ2-7; V: TRBV19
DNA: TGTGCCAGCAGTTTGACAGGGAAGAGCTATGGCTACACCTTC; CDR3: CASSLTGKSYGYTF; size: .; D: TRBD1; J: TRBJ1-2; V: TRBV6-6
DNA: TGTGCCAGCAGCCAAGATCCTAGCGGGAGCCGTGAGACCCAGTACTTC; CDR3: CASSQDPSGSRETQYF; size: .; D: TRBD2; J: TRBJ2-5; V: TRBV3-1/TRBV3-2
DNA: TGTGCCACCAGTGGGCTGGTCTACAATGAGCAGTTCTTC; CDR3: CATSGLVYNEQFF; size: .; D: .; J: TRBJ2-1; V: TRBV24-1
DNA: TGCGCCAGCAGCTTGGGGGACAGGGGGGACGAGCAGTACTTC; CDR3: CASSLGDRGDEQYF; size: .; D: TRBD1; J: TRBJ2-7; V: TRBV5-1
DNA: TGTGCCAGCGGGGTCAACAGGCTATCTAACTATGGCTACACCTTC; CDR3: CASGVNRLSNYGYTF; size: .; D: .; J: TRBJ1-2; V: TRBV2
DNA: TGTGCCAGCAGTGTAGGGCTTCGGGGGGGCTATGGCTACACCTTC; CDR3: CASSVGLRGGYGYTF; size: .; D: .; J: TRBJ1-2; V: TRBV27
DNA: TGTGCCAGCAGTCGCAGAGAAAGCGGGTTAGGCTCCTACGAGCAGTACTTC; CDR3: CASSRRESGLGSYEQYF; size: .; D: .; J: TRBJ2-7; V: TRBV6-6
DNA: TGTGCCAGCAGTTCGTACAGGGGGCCCGGGGAGCTGTTTTTT; CDR3: CASSSYRGPGELFF; size: .; D: TRBD1; J: TRBJ2-2; V: TRBV27
DNA: TGTGCCAGCAGTTACGTCATTAGGACAGGGGCAATCGGGAGCAATCAGCCCCAGCATTTT; CDR3: CASSYVIRTGAIGSNQPQHF; size: .; D: TRBD1; J: TRBJ1-5; V: TRBV6-2/TRBV6-3